The rows below give T cell receptor beta chains drawn from one sample of a study of control samples from healthy donors and cancer patients. Using immunoSEQ multiplex PCR, the repertoire was profiled, and TCRdb retains in-frame clones only, with some absent. Here the sample spans 90,000 to 150,000 clones, approximately 90% being singletons. The sample comprised blood. The receptor set was obtained from a man aged 35 to 55 in good health. Each CDR3 is given with its conserved first and last residue. A D gene is named only where the DNA matches it firmly. Where a row states a size, it is once, few, many or the class of an expanded clone; other rows omit it.

- - TRBJ2-2 TRBV6-5 CASRTGNTGELFF TGTGCCAGCAGGACAGGAAACACCGGGGAGCTGTTTTTT
- - TRBJ2-2 TRBV15 CATRSAGELFF TGTGCCACCCGATCAGCCGGGGAGCTGTTTTTT
- - TRBJ1-4 TRBV5-1 CASSLNPGREKLFF TGCGCCAGCAGCCTAAACCCTGGCCGGGAAAAACTGTTTTTT
TRBD1 - TRBJ2-7 TRBV7-2 CASSLAGDRFYEQYF TGTGCCAGCAGCTTAGCGGGGGACAGGTTTTACGAGCAGTACTTC
TRBD1 once TRBJ1-1 TRBV18 CASSPLTGDTEAFF TGTGCCAGCTCACCCCTGACAGGGGACACTGAAGCTTTCTTT
TRBD2 - TRBJ2-1 TRBV9 CASSHTSGGYSYNEQFF TGTGCCAGCAGCCATACTAGCGGGGGTTATTCCTACAATGAGCAGTTCTTC
- - TRBJ2-5 TRBV11-2 CASSSPGPMQETQYF TGTGCCAGCAGCTCACCGGGACCGATGCAAGAGACCCAGTACTTC
TRBD1 few TRBJ1-1 TRBV4-3 CASSPGTGDTEAFF TGCGCCAGCAGCCCGGGGACAGGAGACACTGAAGCTTTCTTT
- - TRBJ2-5 TRBV30 CAWSVLMGSRETQYF TGTGCCTGGAGTGTACTGATGGGGAGTCGGGAGACCCAGTACTTC
- - TRBJ1-2 TRBV6-5 CASSYSGTRVYGYTF TGTGCCAGCAGTTACTCGGGCACACGGGTTTATGGCTACACCTTC
- - TRBJ1-3 TRBV29-1 CSVGSGSGNTIYF TGCAGCGTTGGTTCGGGCTCTGGAAACACCATATATTTT
- - TRBJ2-1 TRBV2 CASEREIRRSYNEQFF TGTGCCAGCGAAAGGGAAATCCGTCGATCCTACAATGAGCAGTTCTTC
- - TRBJ1-2 TRBV30 CAWRDTYNYGYTF TGTGCCTGGAGGGACACCTATAACTATGGCTACACCTTC
- - TRBJ1-1 TRBV11-3 CASSLLAVNTEAFF TGTGCCAGCAGCTTATTGGCGGTGAACACTGAAGCTTTCTTT
- - TRBJ2-2 TRBV30 CAWSVMGSLSTGELFF TGTGCCTGGAGTGTAATGGGATCCTTATCCACCGGGGAGCTGTTTTTT
TRBD1 - TRBJ1-6 TRBV2 CASSVGDRGSPLHF TGTGCCAGCAGTGTAGGGGACAGGGGTTCACCCCTCCACTTT
TRBD1 - TRBJ1-5 TRBV28 CANSFRRQGGASNQPQHF TGTGCCAACAGTTTTAGGCGACAGGGTGGGGCGAGCAATCAGCCCCAGCATTTT
- - TRBJ1-2 TRBV5-4 CASSSGPAGPYGYTF TGTGCCAGCAGCTCGGGACCCGCAGGCCCCTATGGCTACACCTTC